This T cell receptor beta chain appears in the sequencing data of a study of T cell repertoires in ileal Crohn's disease. Around 0.45 micrograms of biopsy DNA per sample underwent TCRB immunosequencing. The assay was immunoSEQ multiplex PCR, and TCRdb's table has in-frame clones only and misses some. The sample carries about 16,000 clones, around 88% recorded once. Trimming took off 6 bases at V and 4 bases at J, with 15 bases between the two ends. The CDR3 sequence is 15 residues long. Germline V gene data show CDR1 as ENHRY and CDR2 as SYGVKD. The sample consisted of ileal tissue. The V and J genes are TRBV10-3 and TRBJ2-2, with D unclear. The sequence was collected from an adult with Crohn's disease. CDR3 nucleotide sequence: TGTGCCATCAGCTTCGCCGCCACTCGCACCGGGGAGCTGTTTTTT. Its translation is CAISFAATRTGELFF.